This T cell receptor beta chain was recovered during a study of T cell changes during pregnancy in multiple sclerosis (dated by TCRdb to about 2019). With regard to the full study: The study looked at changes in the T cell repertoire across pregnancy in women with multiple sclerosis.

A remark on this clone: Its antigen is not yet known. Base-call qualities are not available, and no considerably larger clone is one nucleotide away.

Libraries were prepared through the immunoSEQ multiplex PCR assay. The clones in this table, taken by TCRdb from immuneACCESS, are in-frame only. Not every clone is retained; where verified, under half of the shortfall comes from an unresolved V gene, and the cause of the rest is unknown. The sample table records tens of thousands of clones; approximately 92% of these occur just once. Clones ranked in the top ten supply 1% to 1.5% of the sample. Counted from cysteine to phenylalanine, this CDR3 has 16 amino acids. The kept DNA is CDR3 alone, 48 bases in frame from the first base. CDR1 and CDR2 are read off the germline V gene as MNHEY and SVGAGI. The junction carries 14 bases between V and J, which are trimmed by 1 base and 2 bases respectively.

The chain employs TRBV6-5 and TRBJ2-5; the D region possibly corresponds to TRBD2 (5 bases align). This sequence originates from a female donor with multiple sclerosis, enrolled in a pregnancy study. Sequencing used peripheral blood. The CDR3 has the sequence CASSYFEGLNQETQYF. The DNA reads TGTGCCAGCAGTTACTTTGAGGGTCTCAATCAAGAGACCCAGTACTTC.